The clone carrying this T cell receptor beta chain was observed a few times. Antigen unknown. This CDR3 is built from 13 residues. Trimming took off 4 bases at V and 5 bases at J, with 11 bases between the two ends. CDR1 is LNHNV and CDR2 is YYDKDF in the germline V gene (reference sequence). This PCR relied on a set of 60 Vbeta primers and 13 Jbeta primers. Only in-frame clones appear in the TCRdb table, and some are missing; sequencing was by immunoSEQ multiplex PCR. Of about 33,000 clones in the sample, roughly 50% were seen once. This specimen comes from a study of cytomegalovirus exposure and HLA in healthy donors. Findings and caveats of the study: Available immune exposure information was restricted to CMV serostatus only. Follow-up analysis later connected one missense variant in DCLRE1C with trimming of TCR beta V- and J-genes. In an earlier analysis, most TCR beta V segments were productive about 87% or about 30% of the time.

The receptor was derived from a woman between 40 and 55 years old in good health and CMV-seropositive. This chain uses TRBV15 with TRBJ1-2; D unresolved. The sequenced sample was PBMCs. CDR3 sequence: CATSKPGIYGYTF. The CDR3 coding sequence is TGTGCCACCAGCAAACCAGGAATTTATGGCTACACCTTC.